Shown below are 30 T cell receptor beta chains from a single sample sequenced in a study of blood T cell repertoires in COVID-19. Produced via immunoSEQ multiplex PCR; TCRdb's table is partial and in-frame only. Of 110,000 to 150,000 clones in the sample, around nine tenths are singletons; the top ten hold under 6%. Sequencing input: peripheral blood. The receptor source for this set is a human donor in a cohort sampled during active COVID-19.

This chain links TRBV18 with TRBJ1-1; 7 bases agree with TRBD1. With 1 base clipped from V and 1 base from J, the junction kept 3 bases outside the gene matches. Germline CDR1 KGHSH, CDR2 LQKENI. CDR3 size: 15 residues. The CDR3 sequence is CASSPRQGSNTEAFF. CDR3 DNA sequence: TGTGCCAGCTCACCACGACAGGGCTCGAACACTGAAGCTTTCTTT.

The rearrangement joins TRBV27 to TRBJ1-1; TRBD1 might be the D (6 bases). The V and J ends lost 5 bases and 5 bases respectively, with 18 bases between them. The CDR3 consists of 15 residues. CDR1 is MNHEY and CDR2 is SMNVEV in the germline V gene (reference sequence). The CDR3 coding sequence is TGTGCCAGCAGTATTCACAGGGAGACTGGAACTGAAGCTTTCTTT. Its protein product is CASSIHRETGTEAFF.

The chain has TRBV30 and TRBJ2-1; D is ambiguous. Germline CDR1 reads GTSNPN; CDR2 reads SVGIG (reference sequence). V lost 3 bases and J 8 bases, leaving 8 bases between the germline ends. This CDR3 is built from 11 residues. The CDR3: CAWSVFDEQFF. CDR3 DNA sequence: TGTGCCTGGAGCGTATTCGATGAGCAGTTCTTC.

The V gene is TRBV6-2 or TRBV6-3, the J gene TRBJ2-7; D is perhaps TRBD1 (6 bases). The CDR3 contains 13 residues. Germline V CDR1 and CDR2: MNHEY, SVGEGT. With 2 bases removed from V and 2 bases from J, the gap between germline ends came to 7 bases. CDR3 loop: CASSYDRTYEQYF. CDR3 in DNA: TGTGCCAGCAGTTACGACAGGACCTACGAGCAGTACTTC.

This rearrangement joins TRBV12-5 to TRBJ1-1, with 9 bases fitting TRBD1. This CDR3 contains 14 residues. V lost 10 bases, J lost 3 bases, and 9 bases stayed unmatched. The germline gives CDR1 LGHNT, CDR2 FRNRAP. CDR3 bases: TGTGCTAATAAACCCGGGGACAGGGACACTGAAGCTTTCTTT. This encodes CANKPGDRDTEAFF.

J is TRBJ1-3 and V is TRBV29-1; TRBD1 aligns across 8 bases. The CDR3 is 14 amino acids. Germline values: CDR1 SQVTM, CDR2 ANQGSEA. Unmatched junction bases numbered 9, after V lost 4 bases and J lost 7 bases. The CDR3 region is CSVALWTGINTIYF. The DNA of the CDR3 is TGCAGCGTTGCTCTCTGGACAGGGATCAACACCATATATTTT.

The rearrangement joins TRBV6-2 or TRBV6-3 to TRBJ1-6; 7 bases fit TRBD1. Germline V gene data show CDR1 as MNHEY and CDR2 as SVGEGT. The CDR3 is 17 amino acids. V was clipped by 6 bases and J by 6 bases; unmatched bases: 14. CDR3 coding DNA: TGTGCCAGCAGCTGGGACAGAACATTCCAGATTAATTCACCCCTCCACTTT. As protein: CASSWDRTFQINSPLHF.

Ten or more counts support this clone. This sequence joins TRBV6-5 and TRBJ1-6; TRBD1 matches 7 bases. Germline V gene sequence: CDR1 MNHEY, CDR2 SVGAGI. The CDR3 contains 16 residues. V shed 0 bases, J shed 8 bases, and the junction held 7 bases outside the gene matches. CDR3 coding DNA: TGTGCCAGCAGTTACTCCTCCCGACAGGGCTATTCACCCCTCCACTTT. As protein: CASSYSSRQGYSPLHF.

This clone was detected once. The V call is TRBV5-4, the J call TRBJ2-7; D is perhaps TRBD1 (5 bases). Germline V gene sequence: CDR1 SGHNT, CDR2 YYREEE (reference sequence). Deletions cut 0 bases from V and 1 base from J, with 5 bases between. CDR3 length equals 13 residues. CDR3 DNA: TGTGCCAGCAGCTTGGACAGGTCCTACGAGCAGTACTTC. Translating it yields CASSLDRSYEQYF. Based on the CDR3 plus reference TRBV5-4 and TRBJ2-7, the full variable domain is ETGVTQSPTHLIKTRGQQVTLRCSSQSGHNTVSWYQQALGQGPQFIFQYYREEENGRGNFPPRFSGLQFPNYSSELNVNALELDDSALYLCASSLDRSYEQYFGPGTRLTVT.

This chain joins TRBV29-1 and TRBJ1-2; TRBD1 matches 7 bases. This CDR3 region has 12 residues. V was pared by 7 bases and J by 2 bases, with 4 bases of the junction left unmatched. Germline V gene data show CDR1 as SQVTM and CDR2 as ANQGSEA. The CDR3 DNA reads as TGCAGCGCCCGGACAGGCAACTATGGCTACACCTTC. It specifies CSARTGNYGYTF.

A single count supports this clone. This chain uses TRBV6-5 with TRBJ1-5; 7 bases fit TRBD1. Trimming removed 6 bases from V and 5 bases from J; junction bases left unmatched: 10. Germline assignment: CDR1 MNHEY and CDR2 SVGAGI. This CDR3 comprises 15 residues. CDR3 region: CASSRTGTEDQPQHF. The CDR3 coding sequence is TGTGCCAGCAGCCGTACCGGGACAGAAGATCAGCCCCAGCATTTT.

The chain combines TRBV5-1 with TRBJ2-1; 9 positions agree with TRBD1. Unmatched junction bases numbered 6, after V lost 7 bases and J lost 4 bases. Germline V gene sequence: CDR1 SGHRS, CDR2 YFSETQ. CDR3 size: 14 residues. The CDR3 nucleotides read TGCGCCAGCGACTCCGGGACAGGGTACAATGAGCAGTTCTTC. Translation: CASDSGTGYNEQFF. The full variable domain, in which reference TRBV5-1 and TRBJ2-1 provide the parts outside the CDR3, is KAGVTQTPRYLIKTRGQQVTLSCSPISGHRSVSWYQQTPGQGLQFLFEYFSETQRNKGNFPGRFSGRQFSNSRSEMNVSTLELGDSALYLCASDSGTGYNEQFFGPGTRLTVL.

V is TRBV4-1 and J is TRBJ2-3, with 11 bases that match TRBD2. The V and J ends lost 4 bases and 0 bases, in that order; junction bases with no gene match: 3. This CDR3 comprises 16 residues. The V gene's germline CDR1 is MGHRA and CDR2 YSYEKL. For the CDR3, the DNA is TGCGCCAGCAGCCGACTAGCGGGAACTAGCACAGATACGCAGTATTTT. Translation: CASSRLAGTSTDTQYF.

The V and J genes are TRBV28 and TRBJ1-2, with TRBD1 matching over 10 bases. V lost 7 bases and J lost 4; bases outside the gene matches: 6. This CDR3 is built from 14 residues. In germline, CDR1 is MDHEN, CDR2 SYDVKM. The CDR3 protein is CASNLGQGVYGYTF. The CDR3 nucleotides are TGTGCCAGCAACCTAGGACAGGGGGTCTATGGCTACACCTTC.

V gene TRBV5-1 combines with J gene TRBJ2-7, with 8 bases aligning to TRBD2. The CDR3 is 18 residues long. From germline, CDR1 is SGHRS and CDR2 YFSETQ. With V trimmed by 0 bases and J by 0 bases, 11 bases remained unmatched. CDR3 DNA sequence: TGCGCCAGCAGCTTGGAGGGGACTAGGGGAAGCGGCTCCTACGAGCAGTACTTC. Amino acids: CASSLEGTRGSGSYEQYF.

For the CDR3, the DNA is TGTGCCAGCAGTTTAAGGCCGACAGGGTATTTGACCGGGGAGCTGTTTTTT. The encoded protein is CASSLRPTGYLTGELFF. The V and J genes are TRBV28 and TRBJ2-2; 7 positions agree with TRBD1. The CDR3 totals 17 residues. Trimming took 2 bases from V and 5 from J; bases not matched to a gene: 11. Looked up from germline, CDR1 is MDHEN and CDR2 is SYDVKM.

The chain uses TRBV5-5 and TRBJ2-1; TRBD2 aligns across 14 bases. Per the germline V gene, CDR1 is SGHKS and CDR2 is YYEKEE (reference sequence). The CDR3 is 17 amino acids. Trimming cost V 0 bases and J 2 bases; bases outside gene matches: 1. The chain's CDR3 is CASSLGLAGGPYNEQFF. The CDR3 DNA sequence: TGTGCCAGCAGCTTGGGACTAGCGGGAGGGCCCTACAATGAGCAGTTCTTC.

The chain employs TRBV28 and TRBJ2-7; 7 nucleotides match TRBD1. CDR1 and CDR2 from the germline V gene are MDHEN and SYDVKM. The V gene end was trimmed by 2 bases and the J gene end by 4 bases; junction bases not matched to a gene: 8. The CDR3 is 15 residues long. The CDR3 coding sequence is TGTGCCAGCAGTTTAGACAGGGCGCCTAGATACGAGCAGTACTTC. Translating gives CASSLDRAPRYEQYF.

The V and J genes are TRBV6-4 and TRBJ2-7; 10 bases line up with TRBD1. The CDR3 length is 18 residues. The germline CDR1 and CDR2 sequences are MRHNA and SNTAGT. The V and J ends lost 3 bases and 0 bases, in that order; junction bases with no gene match: 11. The CDR3 here is CASSERQGAIYSSYEQYF. DNA for the CDR3: TGTGCCAGCAGTGAAAGACAGGGGGCAATTTATAGCTCCTACGAGCAGTACTTC.

The chain has TRBV27 and TRBJ2-2; 15 positions agree with TRBD2. There are 20 residues in the CDR3. J lost 5 bases, V lost 1 base, and 11 bases had no gene match. CDR1 and CDR2 (germline): MNHEY, SMNVEV (reference sequence). CDR3 protein: CASSLFRTSGRVSGTGELFF. The CDR3 region has the DNA TGTGCCAGCAGTTTATTCCGGACTAGCGGGAGGGTCTCGGGTACCGGGGAGCTGTTTTTT.

This clone was seen a handful of times. The J gene is TRBJ2-1, the V gene TRBV3-1 (or the pseudogene TRBV3-2); the match to TRBD2 covers 8 bases. Germline loops: CDR1 LGHDT, CDR2 YNNKEL (reference sequence). V was clipped by 3 bases and J by 9 bases; unmatched bases: 4. This CDR3 region has 13 residues. In DNA, the CDR3 is TGTGCCAGCAGCCAGATCGCGGGGGGTGAGCAGTTCTTC. Translation gives CASSQIAGGEQFF.

This clone was picked up one time. This chain joins TRBV28 and TRBJ2-5; TRBD2 matches 8 bases. J gave up 4 bases and V 6 bases, and 16 bases lay outside the gene matches. CDR3 length: 17 residues. CDR1 MDHEN and CDR2 SYDVKM come from the germline V gene. The CDR3 loop reads CASRGTSGGFRRETQYF. The CDR3 region has the DNA TGTGCCAGCAGAGGAACTAGCGGAGGCTTCCGGAGAGAGACCCAGTACTTC.

The chain combines TRBV18 with TRBJ2-2, with a possible D match to TRBD1 (5 bases). V shed 1 base and J shed 5 bases, with 17 bases lying between them. The CDR3 contains 17 residues. Germline V CDR1 and CDR2: KGHSH, LQKENI. In DNA form, the CDR3 reads TGTGCCAGCTCACCACGGGGCGGCCCGTTCAGGACCGGGGAGCTGTTTTTT. It yields the protein CASSPRGGPFRTGELFF.

The chain has TRBV19 and TRBJ1-2; perhaps TRBD1 as D (6 bases). Germline loops: CDR1 LNHDA, CDR2 SQIVND (reference sequence). The CDR3 is made up of 14 amino acids. V gave up 2 bases and J gave up 4 bases, with 11 bases separating them. The CDR3 protein is CASSIIQGTYGYTF. The DNA for the CDR3 is TGTGCCAGTAGTATAATTCAGGGGACCTATGGCTACACCTTC.

The rearrangement links TRBV28 to TRBJ1-1; D is unresolved. The CDR3 loop spans 13 amino acids. Germline CDR1 and CDR2: MDHEN and SYDVKM. V lost 7 bases to trimming and J lost 6 bases, with 15 bases between them. The CDR3, as DNA: TGTGCCAGCACTCCGGCGGTTAGCCCTGAAGCTTTCTTT. This codes for CASTPAVSPEAFF. The full variable domain, completed using reference TRBV28 and TRBJ1-1, is DVKVTQSSRYLVKRTGEKVFLECVQDMDHENMFWYRQDPGLGLRLIYFSYDVKMKEKGDIPEGYSVSREKKERFSLILESASTNQTSMYLCASTPAVSPEAFFGQGTRLTVV.

This rearrangement joins TRBV28 to TRBJ1-2; 8 bases line up with TRBD1. The length of the CDR3 is 13 residues. Germline V CDR1 and CDR2: MDHEN, SYDVKM. V dropped 4 bases and J dropped 6; count of bases not matched to a gene: 4. The CDR3 region is CASSSMGQDGYTF. The CDR3 DNA is TGTGCCAGCAGTTCTATGGGACAGGATGGCTACACCTTC.

This sequence joins TRBV11-2 and TRBJ2-2, with 10 bases fitting TRBD1. The CDR3 is 14 residues long. Trimming removed 5 bases from V and 6 bases from J; junction bases left unmatched: 3. Germline V CDR1 and CDR2: SGHAT, FQNNGV. CDR3 DNA: TGTGCCAGCAGCCTCGACAGGGGGCCCGGGGAGCTGTTTTTT. It encodes CASSLDRGPGELFF. The whole variable domain, remainder taken from reference TRBV11-2 and TRBJ2-2, is EAGVAQSPRYKIIEKRQSVAFWCNPISGHATLYWYQQILGQGPKLLIQFQNNGVVDDSQLPKDRFSAERLKGVDSTLKIQPAKLEDSAVYLCASSLDRGPGELFFGEGSRLTVL.

The V and J genes are TRBV27 and TRBJ2-7; 8 bases are a match to TRBD2. J lost 5 bases, V lost 5 bases, and 8 bases had no gene match. The germline V gene has CDR1 MNHEY and CDR2 SMNVEV (reference sequence). This CDR3 has 14 residues. Here the CDR3 reads CASSPGGPYNEQYF. Here the CDR3 DNA reads TGTGCCAGCAGTCCGGGGGGGCCCTACAACGAGCAGTACTTC.

V gene TRBV28 combines with J gene TRBJ2-7, with D unclear. The CDR3 length is 13 residues. V shed 3 bases and J shed 3 bases, with 9 bases lying between them. The germline V gene has CDR1 MDHEN and CDR2 SYDVKM. CDR3 in amino acids: CASSFRVSYEQYF. CDR3 sequence (DNA): TGTGCCAGCAGTTTTCGGGTGAGCTACGAGCAGTACTTC. The entire variable domain, with the rest obtained from reference TRBV28 and TRBJ2-7, is as follows: DVKVTQSSRYLVKRTGEKVFLECVQDMDHENMFWYRQDPGLGLRLIYFSYDVKMKEKGDIPEGYSVSREKKERFSLILESASTNQTSMYLCASSFRVSYEQYFGPGTRLTVT.

This clone was seen a single time. This chain joins TRBV6-6 and TRBJ2-5; 7 nucleotides align to TRBD1. The V gene's germline CDR1 is MNHNY and CDR2 SVGAGI (reference sequence). The CDR3 covers 16 residues. Trimming took 6 bases from V and 5 from J; bases not matched to a gene: 15. The CDR3 sequence is CASSPLPGQAWETQYF. The CDR3 nucleotides read TGTGCCAGCAGCCCACTCCCAGGACAGGCATGGGAGACCCAGTACTTC.